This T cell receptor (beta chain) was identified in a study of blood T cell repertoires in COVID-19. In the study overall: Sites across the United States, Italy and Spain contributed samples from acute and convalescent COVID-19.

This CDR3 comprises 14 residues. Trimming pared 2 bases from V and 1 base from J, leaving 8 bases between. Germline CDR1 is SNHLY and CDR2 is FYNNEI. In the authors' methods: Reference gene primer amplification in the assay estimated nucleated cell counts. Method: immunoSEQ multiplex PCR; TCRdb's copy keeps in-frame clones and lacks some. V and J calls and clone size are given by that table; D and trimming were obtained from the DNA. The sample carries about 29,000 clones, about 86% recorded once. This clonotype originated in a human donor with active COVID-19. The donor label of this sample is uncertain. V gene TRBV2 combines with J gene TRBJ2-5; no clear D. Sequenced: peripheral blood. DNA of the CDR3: TGTGCCAGCAGTGAACCGGGTGTCCAAGAGACCCAGTACTTC. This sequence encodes CASSEPGVQETQYF.